This T cell receptor (beta chain) was recovered during a study of shared clonotypes between healthy human individuals. Trimming pared 1 base from V and 11 bases from J, leaving 20 bases between. CDR3 length: 15 residues. From germline, CDR1 is SGHNT and CDR2 YENEEA. The data were produced by immunoSEQ multiplex PCR, yet TCRdb's version contains in-frame clones alone and is incomplete. The data contain about 1,500,000 clones, around 97% of them singletons. The sample was naive CD4+ T cells sorted from blood. Described subset: CD45RA+ positively selected. The V gene is TRBV11-3, the J gene TRBJ1-1; unclear D gene. The receptor was isolated from a man in his thirties or forties in good health. This CDR3 is CASSLVTIPESAAFF. In nucleotides, the CDR3 is TGTGCCAGCAGCTTAGTTACTATTCCGGAGTCAGCGGCTTTCTTT.